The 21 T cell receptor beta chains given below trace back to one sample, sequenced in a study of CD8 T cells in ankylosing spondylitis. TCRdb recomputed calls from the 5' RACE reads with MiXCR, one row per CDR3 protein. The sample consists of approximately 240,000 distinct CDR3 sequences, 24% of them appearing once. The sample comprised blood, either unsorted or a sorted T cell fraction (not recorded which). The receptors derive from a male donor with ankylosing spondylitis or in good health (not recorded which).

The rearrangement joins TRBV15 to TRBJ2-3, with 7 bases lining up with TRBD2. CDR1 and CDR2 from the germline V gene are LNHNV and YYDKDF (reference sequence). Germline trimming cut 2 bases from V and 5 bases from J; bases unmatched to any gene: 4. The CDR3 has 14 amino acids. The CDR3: CATSRPGRGDTQYF. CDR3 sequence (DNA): TGTGCCACCAGCAGACCGGGGAGGGGAGATACGCAGTATTTT. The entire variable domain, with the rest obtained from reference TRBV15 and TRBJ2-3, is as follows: DAMVIQNPRYQVTQFGKPVTLSCSQTLNHNVMYWYQQKSSQAPKLLFHYYDKDFNNEADTPDNFQSRRPNTSFCFLDIRSPGLGDTAMYLCATSRPGRGDTQYFGPGTRLTVL.

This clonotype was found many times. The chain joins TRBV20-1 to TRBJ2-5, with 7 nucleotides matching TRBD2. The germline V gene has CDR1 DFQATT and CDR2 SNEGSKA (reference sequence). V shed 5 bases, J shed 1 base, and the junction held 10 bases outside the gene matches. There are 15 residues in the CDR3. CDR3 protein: CSAVAPSGLQETQYF. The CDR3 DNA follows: TGCAGTGCTGTCGCCCCTAGCGGCCTCCAAGAGACCCAGTACTTC.

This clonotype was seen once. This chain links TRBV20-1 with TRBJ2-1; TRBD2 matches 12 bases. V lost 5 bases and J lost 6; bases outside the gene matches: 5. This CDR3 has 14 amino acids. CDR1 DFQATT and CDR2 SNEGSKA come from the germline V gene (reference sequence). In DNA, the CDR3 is TGCAGTGCTGCTAGCGGGGGGGTACCCAATGAGCAGTTCTTC. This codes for CSAASGGVPNEQFF.

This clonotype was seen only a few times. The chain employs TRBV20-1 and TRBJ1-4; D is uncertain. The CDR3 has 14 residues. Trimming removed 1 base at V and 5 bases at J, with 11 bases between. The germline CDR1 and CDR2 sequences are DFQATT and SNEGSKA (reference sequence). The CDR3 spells CSARGWAENEKLFF. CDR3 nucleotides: TGCAGTGCTAGAGGGTGGGCAGAGAATGAAAAACTGTTTTTT.

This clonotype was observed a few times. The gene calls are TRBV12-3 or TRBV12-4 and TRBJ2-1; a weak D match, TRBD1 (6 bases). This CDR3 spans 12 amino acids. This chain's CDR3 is CPAQGSYNEQFF. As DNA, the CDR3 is TGTCCCGCCCAGGGGTCCTACAATGAGCAGTTCTTC.

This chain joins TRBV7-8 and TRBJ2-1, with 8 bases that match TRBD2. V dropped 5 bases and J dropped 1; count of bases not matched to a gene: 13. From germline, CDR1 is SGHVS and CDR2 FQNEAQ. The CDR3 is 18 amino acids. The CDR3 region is CASSPGGLALLSYNEQFF. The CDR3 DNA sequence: TGTGCCAGCAGCCCCGGCGGACTAGCCTTGCTGTCCTACAATGAGCAGTTCTTC. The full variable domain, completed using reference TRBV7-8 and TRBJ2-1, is GAGVSQSPRYKVAKRGQDVALRCDPISGHVSLFWYQQALGQGPEFLTYFQNEAQLDKSGLPSDRFFAERPEGSVSTLKIQRTQQEDSAVYLCASSPGGLALLSYNEQFFGPGTRLTVL.

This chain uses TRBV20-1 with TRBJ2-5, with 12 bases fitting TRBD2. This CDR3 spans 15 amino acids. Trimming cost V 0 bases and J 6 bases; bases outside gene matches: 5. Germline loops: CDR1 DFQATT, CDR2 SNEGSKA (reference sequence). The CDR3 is CSARDLAGGPKTQYF. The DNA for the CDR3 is TGCAGTGCTAGAGATCTAGCGGGGGGGCCTAAGACCCAGTACTTC.

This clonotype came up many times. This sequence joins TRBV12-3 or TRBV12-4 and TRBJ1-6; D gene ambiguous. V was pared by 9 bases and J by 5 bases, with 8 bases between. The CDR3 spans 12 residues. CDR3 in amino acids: CARASDNSPLHF. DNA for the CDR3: TGTGCCAGAGCCAGTGATAATTCACCCCTCCACTTT.

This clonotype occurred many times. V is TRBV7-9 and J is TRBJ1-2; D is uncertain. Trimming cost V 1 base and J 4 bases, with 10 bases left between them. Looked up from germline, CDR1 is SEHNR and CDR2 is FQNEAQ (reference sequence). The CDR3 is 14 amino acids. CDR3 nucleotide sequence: TGTGCCAGCAGCTTAGGAGAAGCACTCTATGGCTACACCTTC. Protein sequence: CASSLGEALYGYTF.

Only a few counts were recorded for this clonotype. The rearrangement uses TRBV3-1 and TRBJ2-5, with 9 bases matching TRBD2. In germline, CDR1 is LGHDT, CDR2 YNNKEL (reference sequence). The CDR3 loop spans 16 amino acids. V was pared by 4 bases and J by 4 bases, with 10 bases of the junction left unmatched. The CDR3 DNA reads TGTGCCAGCAGCCGGCGGATAGCGGGAGATGTAGAGACCCAGTACTTC. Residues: CASSRRIAGDVETQYF.

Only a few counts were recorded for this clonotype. The CDR3 sequence is CASSEFAGYLAQYF. The CDR3 coding sequence is TGCGCCAGCAGTGAATTCGCCGGATACTTAGCGCAGTATTTT. This chain links TRBV10-2 with TRBJ2-3; D gene ambiguous. Deletions cut 3 bases from V and 10 bases from J, with 17 bases between. The CDR3 runs 14 residues. Germline V gene sequence: CDR1 WSHSY, CDR2 SAAADI.

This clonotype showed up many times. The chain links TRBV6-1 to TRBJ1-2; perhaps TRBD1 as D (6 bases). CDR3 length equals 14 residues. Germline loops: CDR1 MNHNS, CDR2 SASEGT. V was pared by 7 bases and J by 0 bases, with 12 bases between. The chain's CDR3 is CASKEDRTNYGYTF. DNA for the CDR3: TGTGCCAGCAAAGAGGACAGAACTAACTATGGCTACACCTTC.

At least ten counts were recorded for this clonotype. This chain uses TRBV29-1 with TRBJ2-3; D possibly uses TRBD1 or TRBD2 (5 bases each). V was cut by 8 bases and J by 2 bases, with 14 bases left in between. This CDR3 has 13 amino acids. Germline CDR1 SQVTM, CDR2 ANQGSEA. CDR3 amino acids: CSPRDPLTDTQYF. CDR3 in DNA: TGCAGCCCACGGGACCCGCTCACAGATACGCAGTATTTT.

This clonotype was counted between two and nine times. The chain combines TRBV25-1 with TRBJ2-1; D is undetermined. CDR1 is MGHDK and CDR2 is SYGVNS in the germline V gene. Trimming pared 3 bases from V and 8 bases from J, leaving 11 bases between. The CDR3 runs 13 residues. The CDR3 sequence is CASSDWQFDEQFF. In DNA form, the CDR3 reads TGTGCCAGCAGTGATTGGCAGTTCGATGAGCAGTTCTTC.

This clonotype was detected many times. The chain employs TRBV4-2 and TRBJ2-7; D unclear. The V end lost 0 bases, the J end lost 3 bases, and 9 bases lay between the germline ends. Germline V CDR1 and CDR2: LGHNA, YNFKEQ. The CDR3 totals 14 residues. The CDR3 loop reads CASSQDWSLYEQYF. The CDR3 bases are TGTGCCAGCAGCCAAGACTGGTCCCTCTACGAGCAGTACTTC.

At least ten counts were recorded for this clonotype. The CDR3 sequence is CASSLERGGRELFF. The CDR3 coding sequence is TGTGCCAGCAGTTTGGAGCGGGGGGGCAGGGAGCTGTTTTTT. The chain couples TRBV12-3 or TRBV12-4 to TRBJ2-2, with 10 bases lining up with TRBD2. CDR3 length: 14 amino acids. V was clipped by 3 bases and J by 9 bases; unmatched bases: 4.

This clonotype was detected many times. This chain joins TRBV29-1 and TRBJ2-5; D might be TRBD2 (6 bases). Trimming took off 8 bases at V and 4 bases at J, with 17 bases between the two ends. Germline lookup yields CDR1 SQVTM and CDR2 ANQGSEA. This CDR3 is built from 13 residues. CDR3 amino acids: CSLRPLGGETQYF. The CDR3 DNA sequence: TGCAGCCTGAGGCCGCTGGGGGGAGAGACCCAGTACTTC.

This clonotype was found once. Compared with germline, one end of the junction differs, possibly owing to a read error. CDR3 in amino acids: CASSTGFSYEQYF. The CDR3 DNA is TGTGCCAGCAGTACTGGCTTCTCCTACGAGCAATACTTC. The chain couples TRBV6-5 to TRBJ2-7; D is unresolved. Per the germline V gene, CDR1 is MNHEY and CDR2 is SVGAGI. CDR3 length equals 13 residues.

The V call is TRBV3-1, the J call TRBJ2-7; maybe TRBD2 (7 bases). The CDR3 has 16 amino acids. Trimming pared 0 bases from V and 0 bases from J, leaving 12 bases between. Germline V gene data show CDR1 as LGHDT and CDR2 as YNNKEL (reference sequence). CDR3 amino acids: CASSQDPGGRSYEQYF. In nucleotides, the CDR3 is TGTGCCAGCAGCCAAGACCCCGGGGGGCGCTCCTACGAGCAGTACTTC.

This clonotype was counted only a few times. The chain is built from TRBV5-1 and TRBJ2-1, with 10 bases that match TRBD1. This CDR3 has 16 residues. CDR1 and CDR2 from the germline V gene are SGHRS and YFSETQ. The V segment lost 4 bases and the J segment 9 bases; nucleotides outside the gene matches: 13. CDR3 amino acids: CASSLMTGGASFEQFF. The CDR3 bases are TGCGCCAGCAGCCTGATGACAGGGGGCGCATCATTTGAGCAGTTCTTC.

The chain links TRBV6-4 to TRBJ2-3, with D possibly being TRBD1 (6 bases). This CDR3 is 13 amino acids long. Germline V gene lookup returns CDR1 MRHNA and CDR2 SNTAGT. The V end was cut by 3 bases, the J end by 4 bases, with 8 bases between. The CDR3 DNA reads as TGTGCCAGCAGTGAACAGGGCGCAGATACGCAGTATTTT. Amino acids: CASSEQGADTQYF.